This entry is about one T cell receptor (beta chain). Trimming removed 2 bases from V and 1 base from J, with 5 bases in between. The CDR3 sequence is 14 residues long. Germline V lookup: CDR1 MNHEY, CDR2 SMNVEV (reference sequence). The data are from a study of technical replicates of blood from a few donors. The assay was immunoSEQ multiplex PCR, and TCRdb's table has in-frame clones only and misses some. The data contain around 80,000 clones, roughly 90% of them seen just once; the ten biggest clones take up approximately 0.42%. This chain uses TRBV27 with TRBJ2-2; D is unclear. Sequencing was done on a sample of T cells isolated from PBMCs. The TCR comes from a human donor in good health. This CDR3 reads CASSLNWNTGELFF. CDR3 DNA: TGTGCCAGCAGTTTAAACTGGAACACCGGGGAGCTGTTTTTT.